These 8 T cell receptor beta chains were all obtained from the same sample, sequenced in a study of T-cell memory formation after mild COVID-19 (dated by TCRdb to about 2021). Receptor amplification or capture employed 5' RACE. TCRdb shows the sequencer as Illumina NovaSeq 6000. TCRdb redid the processing of the public reads, applying fastp at Q25 and MiXCR, and retained in-frame beta chains. Each record represents a unique CDR3 protein, reported with the most common genes and DNA among its rows. Counted in this sample were hundreds of thousands of distinct CDR3 sequences; about 17% of them appeared once. Jointly, the top ten make up 20% to 25% of the sample. Sequencing was performed on PBMCs or a T cell subset sorted from them (not recorded which). The receptors come from a man aged 18-30 years who had mild COVID-19 (a few samples of this study predate the infection). The sample titles of this study are shuffled in the database, so cell type and time point are left out; the donor was told from shared clones.

This clonotype came up a few times. V is TRBV5-1 and J is TRBJ2-3; D may correspond to TRBD1 or TRBD2 (6 bases each). CDR1 and CDR2 (germline): SGHRS, YFSETQ. With 6 bases removed from V and 1 base from J, the gap between germline ends came to 12 bases. This CDR3 is 14 amino acids long. CDR3 DNA sequence: TGCGCCAGCATGTCGGAGGGGGGCACAGATACGCAGTATTTT. This sequence encodes CASMSEGGTDTQYF.

The chain uses TRBV14 and TRBJ2-1; D is uncertain. V was cut by 1 base and J by 6 bases, with 10 bases left in between. This CDR3 contains 14 residues. Germline V gives CDR1 SGHDN, CDR2 FVKESK. CDR3 DNA sequence: TGTGCCAGCAGCCAAGTATCCGGTCCCAATGAGCAGTTCTTC. Its protein product is CASSQVSGPNEQFF.

The chain has TRBV7-8 and TRBJ2-4; D is possibly TRBD1 or TRBD2 (5 bases each). V was shortened by 2 bases and J by 1 base, with 15 bases between the two germline ends. The CDR3 contains 17 residues. Germline loops: CDR1 SGHVS, CDR2 FQNEAQ. The CDR3 bases are TGTGCCAGCAGCTTAATTTCTTGGGGGAAGGCCAAAAACATTCAGTACTTC. Its protein is CASSLISWGKAKNIQYF. Full variable domain (missing parts from reference TRBV7-8 and TRBJ2-4): GAGVSQSPRYKVAKRGQDVALRCDPISGHVSLFWYQQALGQGPEFLTYFQNEAQLDKSGLPSDRFFAERPEGSVSTLKIQRTQQEDSAVYLCASSLISWGKAKNIQYFGAGTRLSVL.

This clonotype was observed a handful of times. V usage is TRBV5-1 and J usage is TRBJ2-1; TRBD1 agrees at 7 bases. Germline CDR1 SGHRS, CDR2 YFSETQ. This CDR3 is 15 amino acids long. Trimming took 0 bases from V and 2 from J; bases not matched to a gene: 2. The CDR3 loop is CASSLGGQPYNEQFF. The CDR3 DNA reads as TGCGCCAGCAGCTTGGGGGGACAGCCCTACAATGAGCAGTTCTTC.

This clonotype has just a few counts. J is TRBJ1-1 and V is TRBV5-1; 7 bases line up with TRBD1. CDR3 length: 12 amino acids. The germline CDR1 and CDR2 sequences are SGHRS and YFSETQ. The V gene end was trimmed by 6 bases and the J gene end by 5 bases; junction bases not matched to a gene: 4. The CDR3 DNA is TGCGCCAGCACAGGGGGAGAGACTGAAGCTTTCTTT. Protein: CASTGGETEAFF.

The sample holds a few counts of this clonotype. The chain recombines TRBV9 with TRBJ1-4, with 9 bases identical to TRBD1. J lost 8 bases, V lost 3 bases, and 8 bases had no gene match. Germline loops: CDR1 SGDLS, CDR2 YYNGEE. The CDR3 extends over 15 amino acids. This CDR3 reads CASSGGQGLGEKLFF. In DNA, the CDR3 is TGTGCCAGCAGCGGAGGACAGGGGCTTGGGGAAAAACTGTTTTTT.

The V gene is TRBV12-3 or TRBV12-4, the J gene TRBJ2-1; TRBD1 agrees at 8 bases. The CDR3 runs 13 residues. V dropped 2 bases and J dropped 9; count of bases not matched to a gene: 3. CDR3 residues: CASSLQGAGEQFF. The CDR3 DNA reads TGTGCCAGCAGTTTACAGGGGGCCGGTGAGCAGTTCTTC.

Only a few counts were recorded for this clonotype. DNA for the CDR3: TGCGCCAGCAGCCAAGTAGGCGGAGGGGGAGATCAGCCCCAGCATTTT. Its translation is CASSQVGGGGDQPQHF. The chain joins TRBV4-1 to TRBJ1-5, with D possibly matching TRBD1 (6 bases). This CDR3 is 16 amino acids long. Germline loops: CDR1 MGHRA, CDR2 YSYEKL. The V end lost 1 base, the J end lost 5 bases, and 15 bases lay between the germline ends.